The 5 T cell receptor beta chains below all came from one sample that was sequenced in a study of blood T cells in healthy people across ages. Primers used in a second PCR of roughly 7 to 12 cycles were a sample-barcoded 5' primer and a J-beta primer mix. TCRdb passed the 5' RACE reads through MiXCR, listing each CDR3 protein once. The data contain 1.4 million or so distinct CDR3 sequences, roughly 43% of them singletons. Sequenced material: blood. The receptors come from a woman under 30 in good health.

This rearrangement joins TRBV7-2 to TRBJ1-1; D possibly corresponds to TRBD1 (6 bases). The CDR3 consists of 17 residues. Looked up from germline, CDR1 is SGHTA and CDR2 is FQGNSA. V was shortened by 5 bases and J by 5 bases, with 24 bases between the two germline ends. CDR3 in amino acids: CASSLRPSTGKRTEAFF. The CDR3 DNA follows: TGTGCCAGCAGCCTCCGACCCTCCACAGGGAAGAGGACTGAAGCTTTCTTT.

This chain joins TRBV7-2 and TRBJ1-2; D possibly corresponds to TRBD1 (6 bases). The CDR3 sequence is 14 residues long. Trimming took 5 bases from V and 4 from J, leaving 14 bases between them. Germline values: CDR1 SGHTA, CDR2 FQGNSA. CDR3 sequence reads: CASSRVQGLYGYTF. DNA for the CDR3: TGTGCCAGCAGCCGAGTACAGGGACTCTATGGCTACACCTTC.

The chain recombines TRBV4-1 with TRBJ2-7; D is possibly TRBD1 (7 bases). Germline V gene sequence: CDR1 MGHRA, CDR2 YSYEKL. The ends were cut back, 0 bases at V and 4 bases at J, with 16 bases in the middle. The CDR3 is 16 amino acids. In DNA form, the CDR3 reads TGCGCCAGCAGCCAAGATTACACGGAGGGGGCTTACGAGCAGTACTTC. Translating gives CASSQDYTEGAYEQYF.

As concerns this clonotype: The junction does not match germline at one end; this may be a read error. V is TRBV7-9 and J is TRBJ2-5; D possibly corresponds to TRBD2 (7 bases). This CDR3 spans 15 amino acids. Germline V gene lookup returns CDR1 SEHNR and CDR2 FQNEAQ (reference sequence). The CDR3 spells CASSQDNGGGRKQYF. The CDR3 coding sequence is TGCGCCAGCAGCCAAGATAATGGGGGCGGGAGAAAGCAGTACTTC.

This clonotype was seen only a few times. The chain carries TRBV15 and TRBJ2-7; 10 bases are shared with TRBD2. Germline assignment: CDR1 LNHNV and CDR2 YYDKDF (reference sequence). The CDR3 extends over 16 amino acids. V was pared by 2 bases and J by 3 bases, with 7 bases of the junction left unmatched. The CDR3 sequence is CATSRFGTSESYEQYF. The CDR3 DNA sequence: TGTGCCACCAGCAGATTTGGGACTAGCGAGAGCTACGAGCAGTACTTC.